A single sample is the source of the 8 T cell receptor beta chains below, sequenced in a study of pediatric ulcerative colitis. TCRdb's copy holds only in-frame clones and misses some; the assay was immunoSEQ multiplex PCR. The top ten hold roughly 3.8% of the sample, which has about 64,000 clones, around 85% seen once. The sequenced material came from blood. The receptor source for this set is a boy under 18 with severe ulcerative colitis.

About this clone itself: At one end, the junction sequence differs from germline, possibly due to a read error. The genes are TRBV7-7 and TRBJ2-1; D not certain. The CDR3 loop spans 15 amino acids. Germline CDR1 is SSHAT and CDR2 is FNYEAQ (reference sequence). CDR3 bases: TGTGCTAGCAGCTTAGCAAAGGGCGGCTACAATGAGCAGTTCTTC. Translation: CASSLAKGGYNEQFF.

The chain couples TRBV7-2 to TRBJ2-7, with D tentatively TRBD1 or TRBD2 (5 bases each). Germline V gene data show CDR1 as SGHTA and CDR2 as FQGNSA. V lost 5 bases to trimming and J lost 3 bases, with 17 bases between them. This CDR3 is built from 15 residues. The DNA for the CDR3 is TGTGCCAGCAGCGGTCGGGACCTGAGCTTCTACGAGCAGTACTTC. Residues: CASSGRDLSFYEQYF.

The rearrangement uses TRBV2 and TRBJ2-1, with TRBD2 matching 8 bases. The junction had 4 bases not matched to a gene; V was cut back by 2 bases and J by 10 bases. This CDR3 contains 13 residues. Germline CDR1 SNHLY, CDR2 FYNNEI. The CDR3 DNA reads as TGTGCCAGCAGTGAATCCCGACTAGCGGAGCAGTTCTTC. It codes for CASSESRLAEQFF.

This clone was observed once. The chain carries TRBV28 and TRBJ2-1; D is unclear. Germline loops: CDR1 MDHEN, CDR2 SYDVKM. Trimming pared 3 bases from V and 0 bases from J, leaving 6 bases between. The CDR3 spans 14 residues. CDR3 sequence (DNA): TGTGCCAGCAGTTTCGCGGCCTCCTACAATGAGCAGTTCTTC. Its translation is CASSFAASYNEQFF.

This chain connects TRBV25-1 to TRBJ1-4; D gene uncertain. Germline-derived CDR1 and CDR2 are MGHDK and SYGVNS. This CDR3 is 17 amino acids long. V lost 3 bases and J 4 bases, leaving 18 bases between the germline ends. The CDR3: CASSDLITGVGNEKLFF. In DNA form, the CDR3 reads TGTGCCAGCAGTGACCTGATCACCGGGGTCGGTAATGAAAAACTGTTTTTT.

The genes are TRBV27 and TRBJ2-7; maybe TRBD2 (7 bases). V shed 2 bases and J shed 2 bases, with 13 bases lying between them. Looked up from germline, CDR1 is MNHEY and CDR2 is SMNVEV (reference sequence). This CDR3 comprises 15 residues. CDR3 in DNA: TGTGCCAGCAGTTTACAGGCGGGGGCTACCTACGAGCAGTACTTC. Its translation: CASSLQAGATYEQYF.

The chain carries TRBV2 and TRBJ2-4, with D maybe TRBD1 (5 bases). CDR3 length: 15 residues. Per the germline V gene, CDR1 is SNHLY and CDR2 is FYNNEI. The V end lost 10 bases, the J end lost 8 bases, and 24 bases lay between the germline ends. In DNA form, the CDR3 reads TGTGCCACCCTCGGATTTCCCGTCGGACAAGACATTCAGTACTTC. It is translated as CATLGFPVGQDIQYF.

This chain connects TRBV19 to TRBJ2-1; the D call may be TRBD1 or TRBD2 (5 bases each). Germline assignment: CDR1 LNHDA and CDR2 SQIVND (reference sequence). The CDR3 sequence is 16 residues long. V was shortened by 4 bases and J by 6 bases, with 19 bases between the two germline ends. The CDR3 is CASSSPRDLPSNEQFF. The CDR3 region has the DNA TGTGCCAGTAGTAGCCCTCGGGACCTTCCATCCAATGAGCAGTTCTTC.